These 9 T cell receptor beta chains were sequenced from one sample in a study of CD8+CD57+ T cells in acquired aplastic anemia. CDR3 and TCR beta VDJ profiling relied on a genomic DNA template. TCRdb re-derived calls from the reads in MiXCR, one entry per CDR3 protein. This sample carries roughly 200,000 distinct CDR3 sequences, over 60% of them seen once, and the ten largest clones take 25% to 30%. The sequencing input was sorted CD4+, CD8+, or CD8+CD57+ T cells (not recorded which) from PBMCs. The origin of the receptors is a human donor in good health.

The genes are TRBV10-3 and TRBJ2-5; D not resolved. The CDR3 loop spans 14 amino acids. The germline V and J ends were trimmed by 3 bases and 5 bases, with 13 bases remaining between them. The germline V gene has CDR1 ENHRY and CDR2 SYGVKD. Here the CDR3 reads CAISDYGPGETQYF. In DNA form, the CDR3 reads TGTGCCATCAGTGACTATGGTCCCGGGGAGACCCAGTACTTC.

This clonotype was found many times. CDR3 in DNA: TGCGCCAGCAGCTTGGTAGTCGCGGCGGAAACTAATTGGGAGACCCAGTACTTC. Its translation: CASSLVVAAETNWETQYF. This sequence joins TRBV5-1 and TRBJ2-5; D unclear. The CDR3 extends over 18 amino acids. Deletions cut 0 bases from V and 5 bases from J, with 23 bases between. In germline, CDR1 is SGHRS, CDR2 YFSETQ.

CDR3 residues: CAIQGQGWDNYGYTF. Written as DNA, the CDR3 is TGTGCCATCCAAGGACAGGGGTGGGATAACTATGGCTACACCTTC. The chain joins TRBV28 to TRBJ1-2; TRBD1 aligns across 9 bases. Per germline, CDR1 MDHEN and CDR2 SYDVKM. With V trimmed by 10 bases and J by 1 base, 10 bases remained unmatched. CDR3 length equals 15 residues.

This clonotype was found many times. This chain joins TRBV15 and TRBJ2-1; 9 bases line up with TRBD1. The V and J ends lost 3 bases and 8 bases, in that order; junction bases with no gene match: 2. This CDR3 is built from 13 residues. The germline V gene has CDR1 LNHNV and CDR2 YYDKDF (reference sequence). This chain's CDR3 is CATSRDRGHEQFF. The CDR3 DNA reads TGTGCCACCAGCAGGGACAGGGGTCATGAGCAGTTCTTC. The full variable domain, rest sourced from reference TRBV15 and TRBJ2-1, is DAMVIQNPRYQVTQFGKPVTLSCSQTLNHNVMYWYQQKSSQAPKLLFHYYDKDFNNEADTPDNFQSRRPNTSFCFLDIRSPGLGDTAMYLCATSRDRGHEQFFGPGTRLTVL.

J is TRBJ2-5 and V is TRBV7-2; TRBD1 matches 9 bases. This CDR3 region has 14 residues. Trimming cost V 6 bases and J 4 bases; bases outside gene matches: 6. Germline values: CDR1 SGHTA, CDR2 FQGNSA. CDR3 residues: CASSRDRAAETQYF. In DNA, the CDR3 is TGTGCCAGCAGTCGGGACAGGGCAGCAGAGACCCAGTACTTC.

The rearrangement uses TRBV5-1 and TRBJ1-5, with a possible D match to TRBD1 (6 bases). The CDR3 spans 15 residues. Trimming stripped 0 bases from V and 2 bases from J, with 9 bases between. Germline loops: CDR1 SGHRS, CDR2 YFSETQ. Here the CDR3 DNA reads TGCGCCAGCAGCTTGGCAGGGGAACGCAATCAGCCCCAGCATTTT. Amino acid sequence: CASSLAGERNQPQHF.

The sample holds one count of this clonotype. The chain links TRBV7-2 to TRBJ2-7, with 7 bases identical to TRBD2. After removal of 1 base from V and 3 bases from J, the junction contained 3 bases not matched to a gene. Germline-derived CDR1 and CDR2 are SGHTA and FQGNSA. The CDR3 is 14 residues long. CDR3 region: CASSLEGLGYEQYF. In DNA form, the CDR3 reads TGTGCCAGCAGCTTAGAAGGACTAGGCTACGAGCAGTACTTC.

Worth noting for this clonotype: With a much larger clone just one base away, this may be a read error. The rearrangement uses TRBV27 and TRBJ1-6; D gene ambiguous. V dropped 8 bases and J dropped 6 bases, with 14 bases sitting between them. Germline lookup yields CDR1 MNHEY and CDR2 SMNVEV (reference sequence). This CDR3 is built from 14 residues. The CDR3 bases are TGTGCCAGCGGTATGGGCACTTGTAATTCACCCCTCCACTTT. This gives the protein CASGMGTCNSPLHF.

Note on this clonotype: Here the CDR3 omits its conserved ending phenylalanine or tryptophan, so a read error is the likely source. The limits of the CDR3 on the DNA are not certain, so only TCRdb's listed CDR3 is given. The gene calls are TRBV27 and TRBJ2-7; TRBD2 is the table's D call and was not checked against the DNA. The CDR3 length equals 8 residues, ends included. The germline CDR1 and CDR2 sequences are MNHEY and SMNVEV (reference sequence). The CDR3: CASIPGTS.